A selection of T cell receptor beta chains follows, all from one sample in a study of CD8 T cells in ankylosing spondylitis. TCRdb reprocessed the 5' RACE reads with MiXCR, giving one entry per CDR3 protein. Here the sample spans fewer than 450,000 distinct CDR3 sequences, roughly 17% being singletons. The sample comprised blood, either unsorted or a sorted T cell fraction (not recorded which). The receptors stem from a male donor with ankylosing spondylitis. Both conserved end residues are trimmed from each CDR3. Each record gives: J gene, V gene, CDR3 protein.

>TRBJ2-1|TRBV6-5
ASSYSTGGWF
>TRBJ2-7|TRBV13
ASSPGGVSYEQY
>TRBJ1-5|TRBV6-2/TRBV6-3
AARSWGTNQPQH
>TRBJ2-1|TRBV10-2
ASSETTSGGALQF
>TRBJ1-6|TRBV6-5
ASSYKARPSSYNSPLH
>TRBJ2-3|TRBV5-1
ASSLAGVPGADTQY
>TRBJ2-5|TRBV10-3
AISESTMGHKETQY
>TRBJ2-3|TRBV6-5
ASSYGLAGGASTDTQY
>TRBJ1-5|TRBV21-1
ASSQSQSGGYRGRQPQH
>TRBJ1-2|TRBV28
ASSSLGPGGKAGYT